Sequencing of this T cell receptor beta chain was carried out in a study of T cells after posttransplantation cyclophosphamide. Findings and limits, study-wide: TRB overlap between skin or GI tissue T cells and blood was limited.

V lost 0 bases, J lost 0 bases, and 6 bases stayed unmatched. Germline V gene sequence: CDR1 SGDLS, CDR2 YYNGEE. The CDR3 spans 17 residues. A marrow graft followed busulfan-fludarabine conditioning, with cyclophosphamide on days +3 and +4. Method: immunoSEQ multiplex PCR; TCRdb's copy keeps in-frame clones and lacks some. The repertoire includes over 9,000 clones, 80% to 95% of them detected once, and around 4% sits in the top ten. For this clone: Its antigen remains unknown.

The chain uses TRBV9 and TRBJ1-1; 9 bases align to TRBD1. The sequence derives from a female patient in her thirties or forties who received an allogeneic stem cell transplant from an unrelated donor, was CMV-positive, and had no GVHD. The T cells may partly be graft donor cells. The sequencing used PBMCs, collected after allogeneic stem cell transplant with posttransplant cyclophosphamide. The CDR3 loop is CASSVAGQGKVNTEAFF. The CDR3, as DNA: TGTGCCAGCAGCGTAGCGGGACAGGGAAAGGTGAACACTGAAGCTTTCTTT. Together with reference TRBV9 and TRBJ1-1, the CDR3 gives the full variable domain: DSGVTQTPKHLITATGQRVTLRCSPRSGDLSVYWYQQSLDQGLQFLIQYYNGEERAKGNILERFSAQQFPDLHSELNLSSLELGDSALYFCASSVAGQGKVNTEAFFGQGTRLTVV.